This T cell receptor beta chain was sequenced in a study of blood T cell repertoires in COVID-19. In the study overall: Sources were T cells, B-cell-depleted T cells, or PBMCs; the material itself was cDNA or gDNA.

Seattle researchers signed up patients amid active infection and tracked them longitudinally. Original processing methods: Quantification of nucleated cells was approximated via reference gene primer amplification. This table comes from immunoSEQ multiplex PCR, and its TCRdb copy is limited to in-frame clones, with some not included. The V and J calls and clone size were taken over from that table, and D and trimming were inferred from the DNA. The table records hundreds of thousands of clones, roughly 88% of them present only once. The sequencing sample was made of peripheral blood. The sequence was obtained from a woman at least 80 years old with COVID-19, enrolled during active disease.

In DNA, the CDR3 is TGTGCCAGCACTTCTGACAGGGTATTATCCCAGTACTTC. This codes for CASTSDRVLSQYF. The rearrangement joins TRBV27 to TRBJ2-5; 7 bases align to TRBD1. V lost 7 bases and J lost 9; bases outside the gene matches: 11. Germline loops: CDR1 MNHEY, CDR2 SMNVEV (reference sequence). The CDR3 is made up of 13 amino acids.